These 5 T cell receptor beta chains were sequenced from one sample in a study of post-analysis software for immune sequencing data. Study-wide points: Controls had lower frequencies than patients of five TRBV segments, which included TRBV5-6, TRBV5-1 and TRBV20-1.

Their recognized antigens are unknown. Unique-molecular-identifier-tagged TCR beta cDNA libraries were used. TCRdb processed the PCR reads anew with MiXCR; each CDR3 protein has one entry. The table records roughly 410,000 distinct CDR3 sequences, 30% to 45% of them present only once. The sample comprised blood. The receptors derive from a girl aged 5-17 years with multiple sclerosis.

This clonotype showed up just a few times. This rearrangement joins TRBV7-2 to TRBJ1-5; possible D gene TRBD1, 6 bases. CDR1 SGHTA and CDR2 FQGNSA come from the germline V gene. There are 13 residues in the CDR3. Trimming cost V 5 bases and J 5 bases, with 10 bases left between them. The CDR3: CASSLQGHQPQHF. The CDR3 nucleotides read TGTGCCAGCAGCCTACAGGGTCATCAGCCCCAGCATTTT.

The chain has TRBV13 and TRBJ1-2; TRBD1 might be the D (5 bases). Trimming stripped 6 bases from V and 2 bases from J, with 16 bases between. Germline loops: CDR1 PRHDT, CDR2 FYEKMQ (reference sequence). The CDR3 is 15 amino acids. This CDR3 is CASSPQGRGNYGYTF. In DNA, the CDR3 is TGTGCCAGCAGTCCTCAGGGAAGGGGAAACTATGGCTACACCTTC.

The chain has TRBV7-9 and TRBJ2-7; weak D call: TRBD1 (6 bases). CDR1 SEHNR and CDR2 FQNEAQ come from the germline V gene (reference sequence). V lost 1 base, J lost 3 bases, and 10 bases lay in between. The CDR3 sequence is 14 residues long. CDR3 region: CASSLGDMFYEQYF. The CDR3 DNA sequence: TGTGCCAGCAGCTTAGGGGACATGTTCTACGAGCAGTACTTC.

J is TRBJ2-1 and V is TRBV7-8; 7 bases map to TRBD1. The length of the CDR3 is 14 residues. Germline CDR1 reads SGHVS; CDR2 reads FQNEAQ. With 5 bases clipped from V and 6 bases from J, the junction kept 7 bases outside the gene matches. CDR3 sequence reads: CASSQTGMINEQFF. CDR3 nucleotides: TGTGCCAGCAGCCAGACAGGGATGATCAATGAGCAGTTCTTC. Variable domain in full (rest from reference TRBV7-8 and TRBJ2-1): GAGVSQSPRYKVAKRGQDVALRCDPISGHVSLFWYQQALGQGPEFLTYFQNEAQLDKSGLPSDRFFAERPEGSVSTLKIQRTQQEDSAVYLCASSQTGMINEQFFGPGTRLTVL.

The chain employs TRBV7-3 and TRBJ2-6; 8 bases align to TRBD1. Looked up from germline, CDR1 is SGHTA and CDR2 is FQGTGA. Germline trimming cut 3 bases from V and 3 bases from J; bases unmatched to any gene: 1. This CDR3 contains 15 residues. CDR3 sequence reads: CASSFTGGGANVLTF. In DNA, the CDR3 is TGTGCCAGCAGCTTTACAGGGGGTGGGGCCAACGTCCTGACTTTC.